This T cell receptor (beta chain) derives from a study of T cells in Graves' hyperthyroidism and ophthalmopathy. Regarding the study as a whole: Using 13 V-J features, a model discriminated ophthalmopathy from stable hyperthyroidism.

As to this clonotype: Its specificity is unknown.

Lactation, pregnancy, other autoimmune disease or uncontrolled infection led to exclusion of patients. Clinical symptoms, serum thyroxine and TRAb, thyroid ultrasound and orbital computed tomography together formed the diagnostic basis. Using RNA transcripts as the source, TCR beta CDR3 regions were amplified. The HTBI primer set served for first-round RT-PCR of the TCR CDR3. TCRdb ran MiXCR on the multiplex PCR reads and lists one entry per CDR3 protein. The sample shows 550,000 to 700,000 distinct CDR3 sequences, 40% to 55% of them seen only once. With 3 bases removed from V and 0 bases from J, the gap between germline ends came to 11 bases. The CDR3 is 15 residues long. Germline V gene lookup returns CDR1 SGHDN and CDR2 FVKESK.

This chain joins TRBV14 and TRBJ2-5; no clear D. This clonotype originated in an adult woman with Graves' disease, either hyperthyroidism or ophthalmopathy (not recorded which). Material for sequencing was peripheral blood or thyroid tissue (not recorded which). CDR3 nucleotides: TGTGCCAGCAGCCATGACTTGGGGAACCAAGAGACCCAGTACTTC. Protein sequence: CASSHDLGNQETQYF.